Reported below is one TCR beta chain. This clonotype came up a few times. Its target antigen remains unknown. No qualities accompany the bases; no much larger clone lies one base away. The TCR beta CDR3 region was amplified with a multiplex PCR system, in which a first round of nine to ten cycles was run using 32 V-gene forward and 13 J-gene reverse primers. First-round PCR used a QIAGEN Multiplex PCR Kit, and primer sequences were filed in Chinese patent CN105087789A. Illumina universal primers were attached in a second round of PCR run with the Phusion High-Fidelity PCR Kit. TCR libraries were paired-end sequenced at 151 bp read length on the Illumina HiSeq X Ten platform. Concerning the study's data processing: Reads lacking multiplex PCR primers were removed with Cutadapt, read pairs were merged with PEAR, and CDR3 regions were called with MiXCR default settings. Repertoire diversity was assessed by Shannon entropy, and clonality was calculated as one minus the Shannon entropy divided by the ln of the count of productive unique sequences. Clonotypes at a frequency of at least 0.5% were defined as dominant or high-frequency T-cell clones. TCRdb reworked the public reads: Q25 trimming with fastp, MiXCR clone assembly, productive beta chains retained. For every CDR3 protein sequence, its rows merge into one entry that carries the most common genes and DNA. For this entry, the V and J calls and clone size follow TCRdb and not the study's own pipeline. The sample profile shows about 6,100 distinct CDR3 sequences; about 20% of them were found once. About 15% of the sample is held by the ten biggest clonotypes.

The data belong to a study of immune heterogeneity within non-small cell lung tumors (dated by TCRdb to between 2018 and 2020). About the study as a whole: By histology, the tumors included about nine non-squamous carcinomas, a handful of squamous cell carcinomas and 1 tumor not otherwise specified. To look at intratumoral immune heterogeneity, the study ran whole-exome sequencing, RNA-seq and TCR beta repertoire sequencing on several spatially distinct regions taken from every NSCLC tumor. TCR repertoires were analyzed from around 57 tumor loci of some 14 patients, whereas transcriptome data were available for only about 46 loci from 11 to 13 patients. For mutant peptides 8 to 11 amino acids long, netMHCpan-3.0 predicted neoantigen binding to the HLA alleles of each patient. General findings and caveats noted by the study authors: A statistically significant but moderate positive correlation (R around 0.3) was observed between local T-cell repertoire clonality and local tumor mutational burden. For the most part, high-frequency TCR beta clonotypes differed from one individual patient to another. Within a patient, the same dominant CDR3B clonotypes appeared at multiple loci, but different tumor locations also contained unique high-frequency clones.

Based on the germline V gene, the CDR1 and CDR2 sequences are SGHVS and FNYEAQ. Between the V and J ends, shortened by 0 bases and 1 base respectively, the junction contains 6 bases. The CDR3 runs 15 amino acids, cysteine and phenylalanine included. The only DNA kept is the CDR3, 45 bases in frame from the first base. Genomic DNA was extracted from bulk tumor tissue and used as the TCR template, and approximately 650 ng gDNA was amplified per sample. Multiple biopsies per primary tumor were taken during surgery, spaced as far apart as possible within the tumor mass. Patients in the study cohort, which was described as untreated, were newly diagnosed NSCLC cases going through curative surgery. Donors were some 15 newly diagnosed non-small cell lung cancer patients undergoing surgery with curative intent. Resected tumor masses were reviewed by two independent pathologists. Only DNA and RNA samples of high quality went on to sequencing.

Sequencing was performed on lung tumor tissue. The sequence was obtained from a female donor with non-small cell lung cancer. Recombination linked TRBV7-6 to TRBJ2-2; TRBD2 is a weak D gene call, 5 bases matching. CDR3 protein: CASSLAGRNTGELFF. The DNA sequence is given as TGTGCCAGCAGCTTAGCAGGGAGGAACACCGGGGAGCTGTTTTTT.